Listed below are T cell receptor beta chains from one sample, sequenced in a study of CD8 T cells in Susac syndrome. Using its own MiXCR run on the immunoSEQ multiplex PCR reads, TCRdb lists one record per CDR3 protein. In the table there are approximately 120,000 distinct CDR3 sequences, 80% to 95% of which are singletons. The sequencing sample was made of CD4+ T cells from PBMCs. Receptors originate from a human donor in good health. CDR3s include the opening cysteine and the closing phenylalanine or tryptophan. Fields, in order: clone size, V gene, J gene, D gene, CDR3 protein, CDR3 DNA. D genes are given only for firm matches. Expanded clones get a size class; other rows say once, few or many, or leave the size out.

NA,TRBV2,TRBJ1-1,TRBD1,CASRTGQGENTEAFF,TGTGCCAGCAGGACGGGACAGGGCGAGAACACTGAAGCTTTCTTT
NA,TRBV5-6,TRBJ1-5,NA,CASSFYSGGNQPQHF,TGTGCCAGCAGCTTCTACTCTGGGGGCAATCAGCCCCAGCATTTT
NA,TRBV14,TRBJ2-1,TRBD1,CASSYYLTGDGEQFF,TGTGCCAGCAGCTACTATCTCACAGGGGACGGCGAGCAGTTCTTC
NA,TRBV7-2,TRBJ1-1,NA,CASSASTGWRGSTEAFF,TGTGCCAGCAGCGCGTCGACAGGTTGGAGGGGGAGCACTGAAGCTTTCTTT
few,TRBV29-1,TRBJ1-1,TRBD1,CSVEGQGRNTEAFF,TGCAGCGTTGAGGGACAGGGGCGGAACACTGAAGCTTTCTTT
NA,TRBV5-5,TRBJ2-7,NA,CASSLPGATEQYF,TGTGCCAGCAGCTTGCCAGGGGCAACCGAGCAGTACTTC
NA,TRBV20-1,TRBJ2-1,TRBD2,CSARLAGGVWEQFF,TGCAGTGCTAGATTAGCGGGAGGGGTCTGGGAGCAGTTCTTC
NA,TRBV6-5,TRBJ2-1,TRBD2,CASSYHLAGVSYNEQFF,TGTGCCAGCAGTTATCATCTGGCGGGGGTCTCCTACAATGAGCAGTTCTTC
NA,TRBV6-5,TRBJ2-2,TRBD1,CASSYGASRGPTGELFF,TGTGCCAGCAGTTACGGAGCAAGCAGGGGGCCTACCGGGGAGCTGTTTTTT
NA,TRBV27,TRBJ1-1,NA,CASGSGSAEAFF,TGTGCCAGCGGTTCAGGTAGCGCTGAAGCTTTCTTT
NA,TRBV14,TRBJ2-2,NA,CASSRRMGGELFF,TGTGCCAGCAGCCGTCGGATGGGCGGGGAGCTGTTTTTT
once,TRBV20-1,TRBJ2-5,TRBD2,CSATQREVKETQYF,TGCAGTGCTACCCAGCGGGAGGTTAAAGAGACCCAGTACTTC
NA,TRBV5-5,TRBJ2-5,NA,CASSSPPQTQYF,TGTGCCAGCAGCTCGCCCCCCCAGACCCAGTACTTC
once,TRBV6-1,TRBJ2-7,NA,CASSVTANYEQYF,TGTGCCAGCAGTGTAACGGCGAACTACGAGCAGTACTTC
NA,TRBV4-3,TRBJ2-7,NA,CASSQDARGPYEQYF,TGCGCCAGCAGCCAAGATGCCAGGGGACCCTACGAGCAGTACTTC
once,TRBV27,TRBJ2-7,TRBD2,CASSWGRGAYEQYF,TGTGCCAGCAGTTGGGGTCGGGGGGCCTACGAGCAGTACTTC
NA,TRBV3-1,TRBJ1-2,NA,CASSQEGLRGYGYTF,TGTGCCAGCAGCCAGGAGGGGCTGAGGGGCTATGGCTACACCTTC
NA,TRBV7-2,TRBJ1-6,NA,CASSLVRANNSPLHF,TGTGCCAGCAGCTTGGTCAGAGCCAATAATTCACCCCTCCACTTT
NA,TRBV19,TRBJ2-1,NA,CASSIQAGLNEQFF,TGTGCCAGTAGTATACAGGCAGGGTTGAATGAGCAGTTCTTC
NA,TRBV4-3,TRBJ2-1,NA,CASSQASGNEQFF,TGCGCCAGCAGCCAAGCTTCTGGGAATGAGCAGTTCTTC
NA,TRBV29-1,TRBJ1-2,NA,CSVTGTNYGYTF,TGCAGCGTGACAGGAACTAACTATGGCTACACCTTC
NA,TRBV29-1,TRBJ1-6,NA,CSVDTADNSPLHF,TGCAGCGTTGACACGGCGGATAATTCACCCCTCCACTTT
once,TRBV20-1,TRBJ1-5,NA,CSARRTGLNQPQHF,TGCAGTGCTAGAAGGACGGGGCTCAATCAGCCCCAGCATTTT
NA,TRBV5-6,TRBJ2-3,TRBD1,CASSLGYRDRAGDTQYF,TGTGCCAGCAGCTTGGGCTACCGGGACAGGGCTGGGGATACGCAGTATTTT
NA,TRBV13,TRBJ2-2,TRBD2,CASSLELAVNTGELFF,TGTGCCAGCAGCTTAGAACTAGCGGTGAACACCGGGGAGCTGTTTTTT
NA,TRBV2,TRBJ1-1,NA,CASSDGPWTEAFF,TGTGCCAGCAGTGACGGGCCATGGACTGAAGCTTTCTTT
NA,TRBV5-1,TRBJ1-1,NA,CASREQGSVNTEAFF,TGCGCCAGCAGAGAACAGGGATCCGTGAACACTGAAGCTTTCTTT
few,TRBV4-1,TRBJ2-3,TRBD2,CASSQFGLAPTDTQYF,TGCGCCAGCAGCCAATTTGGACTAGCCCCGACAGATACGCAGTATTTT
NA,TRBV29-1,TRBJ2-3,TRBD2,CSVEMGEGADTQYF,TGCAGCGTTGAAATGGGGGAGGGCGCAGATACGCAGTATTTT
NA,TRBV7-9,TRBJ2-1,TRBD2,CASRVAGTYNEQFF,TGTGCCAGCAGGGTAGCGGGAACCTACAATGAGCAGTTCTTC
NA,TRBV4-1,TRBJ2-7,NA,CASSQENGGSYEQYF,TGCGCCAGCAGCCAAGAGAACGGAGGGTCCTACGAGCAGTACTTC
NA,TRBV6-5,TRBJ2-3,NA,CASSYFHGGKADTQYF,TGTGCCAGCAGTTACTTCCACGGGGGTAAGGCAGATACGCAGTATTTT
NA,TRBV14,TRBJ2-7,NA,CASRRNGRIVEQYF,TGTGCCAGCAGACGCAATGGGCGGATAGTCGAGCAGTACTTC
NA,TRBV4-3,TRBJ2-7,NA,CASSRSRVPPYEQYF,TGCGCCAGCAGCCGCTCCCGGGTCCCCCCCTACGAGCAGTACTTC
NA,TRBV6-6,TRBJ2-2,TRBD2,CASSSPLGGETGELFF,TGTGCCAGCAGTTCCCCACTCGGGGGGGAAACCGGGGAGCTGTTTTTT
NA,TRBV5-1,TRBJ2-3,TRBD2,CASSLSLAGATDTQYF,TGCGCCAGCAGCTTGAGTCTAGCGGGGGCCACGGATACGCAGTATTTT
NA,TRBV3-1,TRBJ1-2,NA,CASSQDKTYGYTF,TGTGCCAGCAGCCAAGATAAGACTTATGGCTACACCTTC